This T cell receptor (beta chain) was captured by sequencing in a study of PD-L1 blockade in urothelial cancer. Sample time point: peripheral blood 6 weeks after treatment start. Clones were sequenced by immunoSEQ multiplex PCR, and TCRdb holds only the in-frame ones, with some missing. Of 40,000 to 45,000 clones in the sample, around four fifths were seen once. The sequencing used PBMCs, collected around atezolizumab (anti-PD-L1) treatment. The TCR sequence derives from a man aged 55 to 70 with urothelial cancer.

CDR3 bases: TGTGCCAGCAGTTCCGGACAGGGCTACAATCAGCCCCAGCATTTT. The encoded protein is CASSSGQGYNQPQHF. The V call is TRBV28, the J call TRBJ1-5, with 8 bases fitting TRBD1. There are 15 residues in the CDR3. Trimming cost V 4 bases and J 3 bases; bases outside gene matches: 5. Per germline, CDR1 MDHEN and CDR2 SYDVKM.